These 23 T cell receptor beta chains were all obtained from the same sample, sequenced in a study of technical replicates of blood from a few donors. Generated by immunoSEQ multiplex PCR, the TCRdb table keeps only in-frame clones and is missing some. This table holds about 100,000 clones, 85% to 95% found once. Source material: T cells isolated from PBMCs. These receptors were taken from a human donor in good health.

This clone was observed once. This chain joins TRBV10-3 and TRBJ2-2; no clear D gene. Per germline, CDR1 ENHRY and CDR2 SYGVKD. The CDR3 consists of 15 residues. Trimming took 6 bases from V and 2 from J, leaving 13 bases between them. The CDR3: CAISPPGRNTGELFF. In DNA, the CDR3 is TGTGCCATCAGCCCTCCCGGTCGTAACACCGGGGAGCTGTTTTTT.

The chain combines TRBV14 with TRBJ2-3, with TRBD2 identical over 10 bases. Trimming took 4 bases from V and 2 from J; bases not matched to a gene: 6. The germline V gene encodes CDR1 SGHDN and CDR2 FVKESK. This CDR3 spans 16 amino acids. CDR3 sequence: CASSLWLAGDTDTQYF. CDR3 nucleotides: TGTGCCAGCAGCCTTTGGCTAGCGGGAGACACAGATACGCAGTATTTT.

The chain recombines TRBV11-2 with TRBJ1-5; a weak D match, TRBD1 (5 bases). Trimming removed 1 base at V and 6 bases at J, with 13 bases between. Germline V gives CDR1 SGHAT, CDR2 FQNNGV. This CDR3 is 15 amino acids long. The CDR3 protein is CASSLGAGRGQPQHF. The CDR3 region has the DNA TGTGCCAGCAGCTTAGGGGCAGGGAGGGGTCAGCCCCAGCATTTT.

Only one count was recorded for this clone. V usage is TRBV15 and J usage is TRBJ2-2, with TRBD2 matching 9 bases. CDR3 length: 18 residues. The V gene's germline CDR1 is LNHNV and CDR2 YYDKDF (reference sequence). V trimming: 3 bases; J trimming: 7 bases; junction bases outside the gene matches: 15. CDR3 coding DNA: TGTGCCACCAGCAGGGAGCGGGAGACTAGCGGCGGCCGCGGGGAGCTGTTTTTT. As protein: CATSRERETSGGRGELFF.

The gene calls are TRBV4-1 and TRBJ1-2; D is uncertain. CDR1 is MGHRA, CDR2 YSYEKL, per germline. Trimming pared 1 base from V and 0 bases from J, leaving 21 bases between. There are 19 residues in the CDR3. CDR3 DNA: TGCGCCAGCAGCCAAGTTATCTTAGGCACAGCATCCTCTAACTATGGCTACACCTTC. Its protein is CASSQVILGTASSNYGYTF.

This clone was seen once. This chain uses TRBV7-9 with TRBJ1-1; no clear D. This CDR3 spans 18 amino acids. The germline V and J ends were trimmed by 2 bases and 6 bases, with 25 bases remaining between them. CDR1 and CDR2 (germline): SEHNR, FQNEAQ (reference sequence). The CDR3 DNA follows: TGTGCCAGCAGCTTATCCGGCTTCGCTCGGGAGGGTGGCCCTGAAGCTTTCTTT. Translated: CASSLSGFAREGGPEAFF. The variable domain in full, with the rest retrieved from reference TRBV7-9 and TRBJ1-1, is DTGVSQNPRHKITKRGQNVTFRCDPISEHNRLYWYRQTLGQGPEFLTYFQNEAQLEKSRLLSDRFSAERPKGSFSTLEIQRTEQGDSAMYLCASSLSGFAREGGPEAFFGQGTRLTVV.

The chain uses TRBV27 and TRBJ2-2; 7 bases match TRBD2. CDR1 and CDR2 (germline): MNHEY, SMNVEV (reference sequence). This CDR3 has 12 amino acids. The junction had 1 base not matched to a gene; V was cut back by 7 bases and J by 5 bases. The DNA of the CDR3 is TGTGCCAGCACGGGGGGTACCGGGGAGCTGTTTTTT. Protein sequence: CASTGGTGELFF.

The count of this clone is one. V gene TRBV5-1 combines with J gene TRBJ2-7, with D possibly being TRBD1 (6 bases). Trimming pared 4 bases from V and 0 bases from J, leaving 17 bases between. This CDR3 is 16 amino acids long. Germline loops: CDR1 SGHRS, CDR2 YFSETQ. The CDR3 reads CASSPIPGQSSYEQYF. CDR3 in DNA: TGCGCCAGCAGCCCTATTCCCGGACAGAGCTCCTACGAGCAGTACTTC.

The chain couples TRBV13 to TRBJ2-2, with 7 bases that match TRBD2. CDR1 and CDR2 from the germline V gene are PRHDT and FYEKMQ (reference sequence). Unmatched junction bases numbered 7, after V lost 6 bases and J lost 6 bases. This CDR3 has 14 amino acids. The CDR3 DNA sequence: TGTGCCAGCAGTAACCTGGGGAGGGCCGGGGAGCTGTTTTTT. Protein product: CASSNLGRAGELFF.

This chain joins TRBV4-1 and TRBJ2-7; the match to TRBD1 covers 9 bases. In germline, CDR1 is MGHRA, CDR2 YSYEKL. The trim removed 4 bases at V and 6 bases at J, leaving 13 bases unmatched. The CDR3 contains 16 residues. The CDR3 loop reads CASSLAPGQGLVEQYF. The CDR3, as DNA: TGCGCCAGCAGCCTAGCACCCGGACAGGGGTTGGTCGAGCAGTACTTC.

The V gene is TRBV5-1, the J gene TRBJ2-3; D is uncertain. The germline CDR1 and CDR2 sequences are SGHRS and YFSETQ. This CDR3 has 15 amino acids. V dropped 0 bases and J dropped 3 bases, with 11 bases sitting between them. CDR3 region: CASSLGSKETDTQYF. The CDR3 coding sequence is TGCGCCAGCAGCTTGGGCTCAAAGGAGACAGATACGCAGTATTTT.

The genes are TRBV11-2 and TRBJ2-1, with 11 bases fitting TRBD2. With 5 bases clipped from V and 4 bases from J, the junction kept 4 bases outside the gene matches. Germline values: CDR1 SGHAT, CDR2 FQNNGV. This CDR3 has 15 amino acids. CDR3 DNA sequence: TGTGCCAGCAGCACCTCTAGCGGGGGGTACAATGAGCAGTTCTTC. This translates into CASSTSSGGYNEQFF.

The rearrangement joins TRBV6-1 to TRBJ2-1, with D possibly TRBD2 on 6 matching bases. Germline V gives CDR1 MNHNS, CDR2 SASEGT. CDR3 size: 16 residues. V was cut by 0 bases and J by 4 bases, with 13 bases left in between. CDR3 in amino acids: CASSEARGHPYNEQFF. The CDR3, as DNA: TGTGCCAGCAGTGAAGCGCGGGGCCACCCATACAATGAGCAGTTCTTC.

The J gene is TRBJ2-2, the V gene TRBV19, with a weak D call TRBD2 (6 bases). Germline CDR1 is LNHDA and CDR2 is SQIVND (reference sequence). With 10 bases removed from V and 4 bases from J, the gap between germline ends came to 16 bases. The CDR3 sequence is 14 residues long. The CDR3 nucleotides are TGTGCCACCTCCGGCTACGGGGGCACCGGGGAGCTGTTTTTT. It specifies CATSGYGGTGELFF.

The CDR3 loop is CASSGSGSPNEQFF. The CDR3 DNA reads as TGTGCCAGCAGTGGAAGCGGGAGTCCCAATGAGCAGTTCTTC. This chain links TRBV2 with TRBJ2-1; 8 bases agree with TRBD2. This CDR3 region has 14 residues. V lost 4 bases to trimming and J lost 6 bases; unmatched junction nucleotides: 5. Germline CDR1 reads SNHLY; CDR2 reads FYNNEI.

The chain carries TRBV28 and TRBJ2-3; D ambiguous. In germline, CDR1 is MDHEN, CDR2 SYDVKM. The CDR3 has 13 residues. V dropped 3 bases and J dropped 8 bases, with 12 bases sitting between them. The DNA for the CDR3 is TGTGCCAGCAGTTTTCCCCCGACGGGTACGCAGTATTTT. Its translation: CASSFPPTGTQYF.

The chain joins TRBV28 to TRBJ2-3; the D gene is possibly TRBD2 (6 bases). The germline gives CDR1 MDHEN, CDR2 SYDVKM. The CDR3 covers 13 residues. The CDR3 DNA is TGTGCTACCTCAGGAGGGGGCACAGATACGCAGTATTTT. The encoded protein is CATSGGGTDTQYF.

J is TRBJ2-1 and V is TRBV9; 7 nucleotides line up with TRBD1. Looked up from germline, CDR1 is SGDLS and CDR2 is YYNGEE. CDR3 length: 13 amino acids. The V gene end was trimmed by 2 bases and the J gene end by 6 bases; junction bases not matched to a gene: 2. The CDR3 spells CASSVGTVNEQFF. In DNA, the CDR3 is TGTGCCAGCAGCGTCGGGACAGTCAATGAGCAGTTCTTC.

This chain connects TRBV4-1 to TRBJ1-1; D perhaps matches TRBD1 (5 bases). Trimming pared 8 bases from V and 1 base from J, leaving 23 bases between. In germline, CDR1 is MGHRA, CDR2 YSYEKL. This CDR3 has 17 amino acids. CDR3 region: CASSRTTDQLGNTEAFF. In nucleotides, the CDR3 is TGCGCCAGCTCCCGGACGACAGACCAACTCGGGAACACTGAAGCTTTCTTT.

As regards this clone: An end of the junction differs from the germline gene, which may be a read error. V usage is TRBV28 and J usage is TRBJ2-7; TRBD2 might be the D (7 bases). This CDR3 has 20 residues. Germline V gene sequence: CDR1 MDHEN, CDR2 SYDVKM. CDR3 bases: TGTGCCAGCAGTCGCTATCGGACAGCTAGGCGGGAGCATCCCTCCCACGAGCAGTACTTC. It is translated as CASSRYRTARREHPSHEQYF.

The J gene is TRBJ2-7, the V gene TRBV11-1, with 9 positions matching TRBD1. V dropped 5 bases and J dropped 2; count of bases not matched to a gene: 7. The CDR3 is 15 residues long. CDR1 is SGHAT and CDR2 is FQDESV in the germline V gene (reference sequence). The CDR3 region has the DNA TGTGCCAGCAGCGAAGGACAGGGGCTTGCCTACGAGCAGTACTTC. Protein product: CASSEGQGLAYEQYF. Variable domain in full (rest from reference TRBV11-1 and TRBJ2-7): EAEVAQSPRYKITEKSQAVAFWCDPISGHATLYWYRQILGQGPELLVQFQDESVVDDSQLPKDRFSAERLKGVDSTLKIQPAELGDSAMYLCASSEGQGLAYEQYFGPGTRLTVT.

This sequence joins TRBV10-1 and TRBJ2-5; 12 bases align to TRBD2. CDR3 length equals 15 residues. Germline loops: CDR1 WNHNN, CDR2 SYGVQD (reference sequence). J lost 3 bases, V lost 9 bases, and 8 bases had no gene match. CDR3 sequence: CAREMTSGSEETQYF. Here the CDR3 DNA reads TGCGCCAGAGAAATGACTAGCGGGAGCGAAGAGACCCAGTACTTC.

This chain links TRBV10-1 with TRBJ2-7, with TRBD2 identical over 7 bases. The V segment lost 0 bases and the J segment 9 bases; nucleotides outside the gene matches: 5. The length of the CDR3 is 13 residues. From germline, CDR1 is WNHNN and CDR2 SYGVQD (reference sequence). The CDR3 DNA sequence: TGCGCCAGCAGTGAGTCGGTAGGCGGGGGGCAGTACTTC. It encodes CASSESVGGGQYF.